This is a list of T cell receptor beta chains from one sample in a study of T cells after yellow fever vaccination. TCRdb re-analysed the 5' RACE reads in MiXCR, keeping a single row per CDR3 protein. The sample contains 400,000 or so distinct CDR3 sequences, approximately 10% of which appear only once. The sequencing here drew on PBMCs, taken on the day of the first yellow fever vaccination. The receptor set was obtained from a man aged 18 to 30 who received the YFV17D yellow fever vaccine. The CDR3 runs from the conserved cysteine through the conserved F or W. A D gene is named only where the DNA matches it firmly. A row's size may be missing; if present it is once, few, many or a size class.

size	D	V	J	DNA	CDR3
NA	NA	TRBV28	TRBJ2-5	TGTGCCAGCGGGCGGACTGACCAAGAGACCCAGTACTTC	CASGRTDQETQYF
few	TRBD1	TRBV4-3	TRBJ1-2	TGCGCCAGCAGCCAAGGACAGGGTACTGGCTACACCTTC	CASSQGQGTGYTF
few	NA	TRBV2	TRBJ1-1	TGTGCCAGAAGTGCCACAGCCCTCGAAGCTTTCTTT	CARSATALEAFF
NA	TRBD2	TRBV5-1	TRBJ2-1	TGCGCCAGCAGCTTGAGTAGCGGGGTTGCCTACAATGAGCAGTTCTTC	CASSLSSGVAYNEQFF
few	TRBD2	TRBV5-1	TRBJ2-5	TGCGCCAGCAGCTTGTCCCCGACTAGCGGAGAGACCCAGTACTTC	CASSLSPTSGETQYF
few	NA	TRBV12-3/TRBV12-4	TRBJ1-1	TGTGCCAGCAGCCTATGGGGACACAACACTGAAGCTTTCTTT	CASSLWGHNTEAFF
once	NA	TRBV9	TRBJ2-5	TGTGCCAGCAGCGTAGCTGGGGCAGGTGGGGGGAGCCAAGAGACCCAGTACTTC	CASSVAGAGGGSQETQYF
NA	NA	TRBV25-1	TRBJ2-5	TGTGCCAGCAGTGAATACAACAGCTATCCCCCGAGGACCCAGTACTTC	CASSEYNSYPPRTQYF
few	NA	TRBV11-2	TRBJ2-1	TGTGCCAGCAGCTCGGGGTCAGGCAACTACAATGAGCAGTTCTTC	CASSSGSGNYNEQFF
few	NA	TRBV20-1	TRBJ2-7	TGCAGTGCTAGTGTGGCGGGGCGAGGGCAGTACTTC	CSASVAGRGQYF
few	NA	TRBV5-1	TRBJ1-1	TGCGCCAGCAGCCAAACCTCCGGAAACACTGAAGCTTTCTTT	CASSQTSGNTEAFF
NA	TRBD1	TRBV4-1	TRBJ2-1	TGCGCCAGCAGCCAATACCTACGGGACAGGGGAGTAAGTGGGCAGTTCTTC	CASSQYLRDRGVSGQFF
NA	TRBD1	TRBV15	TRBJ1-1	TGTGCCACCACCAGCGACAGGGGTCGGGCTGAAGCTTTCTTT	CATTSDRGRAEAFF
few	TRBD2	TRBV9	TRBJ2-5	TGTGCCAGCAGCGTAGGGAGTAGCGGGGGATCTTTGGAGACCCAGTACTTC	CASSVGSSGGSLETQYF
NA	NA	TRBV20-1	TRBJ1-5	TGCAGTGCACCCCAGCAGGGTGGAAATCAGCCCCAGCATTTT	CSAPQQGGNQPQHF
many	NA	TRBV29-1	TRBJ2-5	TGCAGCGTTGGGAGGATCCAAGAGGCCCAGTACTTC	CSVGRIQEAQYF
NA	NA	TRBV20-1	TRBJ1-5	TGCAGTGCTAGACCGACCTACGGTGGGCCCCAGCATTTT	CSARPTYGGPQHF
few	TRBD2	TRBV5-4	TRBJ2-7	TGTGCCAGCAGCCCCTTTAGCGGGGGGGCCTACGAGCAGTACTTC	CASSPFSGGAYEQYF
few	NA	TRBV6-2/TRBV6-3	TRBJ1-6	TGTGCCAGCAGAAAACCCGGGCTCTTTGATTCACCCCTCCACTTT	CASRKPGLFDSPLHF
many	NA	TRBV5-1	TRBJ2-2	TGCGCCAGCAGCACGTGGACACAATACACCGGGGAGCTGTTTTTT	CASSTWTQYTGELFF
few	TRBD2	TRBV9	TRBJ2-2	TGTGCCAGCAGCGTAGTTGCGTCTAGCGGGGTAACCGGGGAGCTGTTTTTT	CASSVVASSGVTGELFF
many	NA	TRBV5-1	TRBJ1-1	TGCGCCAGCAGCCTGCGGGGTCACACTGAAGCTTTCTTT	CASSLRGHTEAFF
NA	TRBD2	TRBV7-2	TRBJ2-5	TGTGCCAGCAGCCGGGTTCCAACTAGCGTAGAGACCCAGTACTTC	CASSRVPTSVETQYF
few	NA	TRBV30	TRBJ2-7	TGTGCCTGGAGTGTACTTTCGCCCGGCGAGCAGTACTTC	CAWSVLSPGEQYF
NA	NA	TRBV4-3	TRBJ2-7	TGCGCCAGCAGCCGGGCAGGGTCGGTCTACGAGCAGTACTTC	CASSRAGSVYEQYF
few	NA	TRBV5-1	TRBJ2-1	TGCGCCAGCAGCTTGGGGGTTCTCTCCTACAATGAGCAGTTCTTC	CASSLGVLSYNEQFF
few	TRBD1	TRBV20-1	TRBJ2-5	TGCAGTGCTAGGGGACAGAGGAAAGAGACCCAGTACTTC	CSARGQRKETQYF
few	NA	TRBV7-6	TRBJ2-5	TGTGCCAGCAGCTTATCAAACCCCCAGGGGATCATAGAGACCCAGTACTTC	CASSLSNPQGIIETQYF
few	NA	TRBV11-2	TRBJ2-5	TGTGCCAGCAGCACCGACAGGCGGGAGACCCAGTACTTC	CASSTDRRETQYF
many	NA	TRBV29-1	TRBJ2-2	TGCAGCGTTTTAACAGGGAGTGGGAACACCGGGGAGCTGTTTTTT	CSVLTGSGNTGELFF
NA	NA	TRBV27	TRBJ2-5	TGTGCCAGCAGTTTGGATTTGTCCAAGACCCAGTACTTC	CASSLDLSKTQYF
few	NA	TRBV20-1	TRBJ2-3	TGCAGTTCCAGACAGGGCACAGATACGCAGTATTTT	CSSRQGTDTQYF
few	NA	TRBV18	TRBJ1-6	TGTGCCAGCTCACCACGGGGACGGAATAATTCACCCCTCCACTTT	CASSPRGRNNSPLHF
many	NA	TRBV7-9	TRBJ2-1	TGTGCCAGCAGCAGGGGCCCCCAGGGACGTCGGAATGAGCAGTTCTTC	CASSRGPQGRRNEQFF
NA	NA	TRBV30	TRBJ2-7	TGTGCCTGGAGTGTAAGCAGGGTTCGCCACGAGCAGTACTTC	CAWSVSRVRHEQYF
few	TRBD1	TRBV5-1	TRBJ2-3	TGCGCCAGCAGCTTGGTATACAGGGGGAGCACAGATACGCAGTATTTT	CASSLVYRGSTDTQYF
NA	TRBD2	TRBV27	TRBJ2-5	TGTGCCAGCAGTTCGATAGCGGGGCCCACAGAGACCCAGTACTTC	CASSSIAGPTETQYF
few	NA	TRBV6-1	TRBJ1-1	TGTGCCAGCAGTAGGGGGGGGTATTTCACTGAAGCTTTCTTT	CASSRGGYFTEAFF
many	TRBD1	TRBV6-5	TRBJ2-5	TGTGCCAGCAGTACACCGGGGACAGGGGGTGTGGAGACCCAGTACTTC	CASSTPGTGGVETQYF
NA	TRBD1	TRBV11-2	TRBJ2-5	TGTGCCAGCAGCTTCACAGGGGGCGAGAGAGAGACCCAGTACTTC	CASSFTGGERETQYF
NA	NA	TRBV12-3/TRBV12-4	TRBJ2-1	TGTGCCAGCAGTTTAGAAGCACAGGCCTACAATGAGCAGTTCTTC	CASSLEAQAYNEQFF
few	TRBD2	TRBV4-3	TRBJ2-5	TGCGCCAGCAGCCAACTTCCACTAGCGGGGGGGGGCGAGACCCAGTACTTC	CASSQLPLAGGGETQYF
NA	NA	TRBV4-1	TRBJ1-4	TGCGCCAGCAGCCAAGAGGGGGCAACAACTAATGAAAAACTGTTTTTT	CASSQEGATTNEKLFF
few	TRBD1	TRBV5-6	TRBJ1-2	TGTGCCAGCAGTCTTGGGCTAACAGGGGCAGAGGGCTACACCTTC	CASSLGLTGAEGYTF
NA	NA	TRBV6-2/TRBV6-3	TRBJ2-2	TGTGCCAGCAGTTTGAGATGGGCGAACACCGGGGAGCTGTTTTTT	CASSLRWANTGELFF
few	NA	TRBV6-2/TRBV6-3	TRBJ2-7	TGTGCCAGCAGTTACCGGGCGGTTATCTACGAGCAGTACTTC	CASSYRAVIYEQYF
few	NA	TRBV12-3/TRBV12-4	TRBJ1-2	TGTGCCAGCAGTAGGGGCGGGGCTCCCTATGGCTACACCTTC	CASSRGGAPYGYTF
NA	NA	TRBV12-3/TRBV12-4	TRBJ2-7	TGTGCCAGCAGATACGGACAAGAGGGTCAAGATTCTAGGGGGCAGTACTTC	CASRYGQEGQDSRGQYF
NA	NA	TRBV29-1	TRBJ2-4	TGCAGCGCCAGGGATGCTACCAAAAACATTCAGTACTTC	CSARDATKNIQYF
few	NA	TRBV30	TRBJ1-1	TGTGCCTGGAGTGGATACACTGAAGCTTTCTTT	CAWSGYTEAFF
few	TRBD1	TRBV7-8	TRBJ2-3	TGTGCCAGCAGCTTAAGGACAGGGAACACAGATACGCAGTATTTT	CASSLRTGNTDTQYF
many	NA	TRBV14	TRBJ1-1	TGTGCCAGCAGCCAAGTAGGCGGGAGGAACACTGAAGCTTTCTTT	CASSQVGGRNTEAFF
few	NA	TRBV29-1	TRBJ2-6	TGCAGCGTTGGTGGAGGGGACGGGGCCAACGTCCTGACTTTC	CSVGGGDGANVLTF
few	NA	TRBV10-3	TRBJ1-1	TGTGCCATCAGTGGTAACACTGAAGCTTTCTTT	CAISGNTEAFF
NA	TRBD1	TRBV12-3/TRBV12-4	TRBJ1-2	TGTGCCAGCAGTCCAACCGGGACAGGGACCTATGGCTACACCTTC	CASSPTGTGTYGYTF
few	NA	TRBV15	TRBJ1-1	TGTGCCACCAGCAGAGATCGGTGGGGGGAAGTCAACACTGAAGCTTTCTTT	CATSRDRWGEVNTEAFF
few	NA	TRBV25-1	TRBJ2-7	TGTGCCAGCAGTGACACAGGGAAACCTTGGAAGGGGCAGTACTTC	CASSDTGKPWKGQYF
many	TRBD2	TRBV6-1	TRBJ2-1	TGTGCCAGCAGCGGGCCCCGTCCCGGGAGGCATGAGCAGTTCTTC	CASSGPRPGRHEQFF
many	TRBD1	TRBV27	TRBJ2-7	TGTGCCAGCTGGGACAGTTCCTACGAGCAGTACTTC	CASWDSSYEQYF